The sequence of this T cell receptor beta chain was determined in a study of T cell responses to AZD1222 COVID-19 vaccine. The data were produced by immunoSEQ multiplex PCR, yet TCRdb's version contains in-frame clones alone and is incomplete. Here the sample table reports about 140,000 clones. Study results and limitations: Among AZD1222 vaccinees, only five to seven were seropositive at baseline. Researchers report vaccine-associated CD4 TCRs spanning spike, with dominance at 160-218 and 743-854. Repertoires were sampled only after the peak T cell response.

In regard to this clone: Antigen: not known.

Trimming took 0 bases from V and 6 from J; bases not matched to a gene: 14. The CDR3 runs to 17 residues. Germline V gives CDR1 LNHNV, CDR2 YYDKDF (reference sequence). Sequenced input: peripheral blood. The receptor was derived from an adult in good health. The V call is TRBV15, the J call TRBJ2-7, with TRBD2 matching 7 bases. Here the CDR3 reads CATSRDRASGLVGEQYF. As DNA, the CDR3 is TGTGCCACCAGCAGAGATCGGGCTAGCGGATTGGTGGGCGAGCAGTACTTC.